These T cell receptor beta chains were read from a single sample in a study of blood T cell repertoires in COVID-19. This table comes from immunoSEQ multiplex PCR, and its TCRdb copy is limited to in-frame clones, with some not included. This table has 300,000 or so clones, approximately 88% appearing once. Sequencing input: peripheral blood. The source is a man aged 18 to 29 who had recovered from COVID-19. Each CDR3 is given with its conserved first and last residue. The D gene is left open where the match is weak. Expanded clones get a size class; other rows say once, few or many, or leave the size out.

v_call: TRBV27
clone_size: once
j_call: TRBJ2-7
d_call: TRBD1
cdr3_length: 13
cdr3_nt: TGTGCCAGCAGCCCCGGACAGGCCTACGAGCAGTACTTC
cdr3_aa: CASSPGQAYEQYF

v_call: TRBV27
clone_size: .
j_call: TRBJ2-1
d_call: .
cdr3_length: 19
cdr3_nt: TGTGCCAGCAGTTTTACAGGGGCAAGTGCGGGATTCTCCTACAATGAGCAGTTCTTC
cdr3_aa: CASSFTGASAGFSYNEQFF

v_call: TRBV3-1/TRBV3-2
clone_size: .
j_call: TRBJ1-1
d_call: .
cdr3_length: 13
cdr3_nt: TGTGCCAGCAGCCAAGTAGGACTCACTGAAGCTTTCTTT
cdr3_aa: CASSQVGLTEAFF

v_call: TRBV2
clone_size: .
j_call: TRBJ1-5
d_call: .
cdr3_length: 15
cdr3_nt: TGTGCCAGCAGTGATTGGGTGGGCGGCAATCAGCCCCAGCATTTT
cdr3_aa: CASSDWVGGNQPQHF

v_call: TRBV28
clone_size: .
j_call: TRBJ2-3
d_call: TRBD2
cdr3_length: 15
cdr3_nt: TGTGCCTCCAAAGGGGCCGGGGGGAACACAGATACGCAGTATTTT
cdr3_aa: CASKGAGGNTDTQYF

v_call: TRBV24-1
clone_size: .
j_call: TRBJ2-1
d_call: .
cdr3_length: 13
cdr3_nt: TGTGCCACCAGTGATGCGGGCCCTAATGAGCAGTTCTTC
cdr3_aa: CATSDAGPNEQFF

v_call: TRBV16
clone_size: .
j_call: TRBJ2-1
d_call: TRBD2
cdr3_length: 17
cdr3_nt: TGTGCCAGCAGCCAAACTAGCGGGGGAGGATTATACAATGAGCAGTTCTTC
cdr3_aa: CASSQTSGGGLYNEQFF

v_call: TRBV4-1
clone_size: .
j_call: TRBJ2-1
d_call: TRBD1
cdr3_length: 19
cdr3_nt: TGCGCCAGCAGCCAAGAGCTAAACAGGGGTCCAGGCTCCTACAATGAGCAGTTCTTC
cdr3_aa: CASSQELNRGPGSYNEQFF

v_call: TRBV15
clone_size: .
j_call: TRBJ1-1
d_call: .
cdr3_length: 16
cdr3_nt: TGTGCCACCGAGCAGGGCAGTGAGATTCCGAACACTGAAGCTTTCTTT
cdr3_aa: CATEQGSEIPNTEAFF

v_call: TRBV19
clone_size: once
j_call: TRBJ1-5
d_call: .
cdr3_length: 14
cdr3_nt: TGTGCCAGTAACCAGGGGTTAGGCAATCAGCCCCAGCATTTT
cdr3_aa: CASNQGLGNQPQHF

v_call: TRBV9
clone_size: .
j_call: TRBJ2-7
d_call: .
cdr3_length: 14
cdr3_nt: TGTGCCAGCAGCGTAGGACAGATAAACTACGAGCAGTACTTC
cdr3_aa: CASSVGQINYEQYF

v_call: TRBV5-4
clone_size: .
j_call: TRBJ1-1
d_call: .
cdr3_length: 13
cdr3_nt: TGTGCCAGCAGGCTGGACAGCTCGCTGATGGCTTTCTTT
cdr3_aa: CASRLDSSLMAFF

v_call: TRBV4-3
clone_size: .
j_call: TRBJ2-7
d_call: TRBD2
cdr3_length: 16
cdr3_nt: TGCGCCAGCAGCCAAGATTTGCTAGCGGCAACCTACGAGCAGTACTTC
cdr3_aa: CASSQDLLAATYEQYF

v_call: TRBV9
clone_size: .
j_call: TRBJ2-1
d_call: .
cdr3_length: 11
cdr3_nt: TGTGCCAGCAGCGTAGCGAATGAGCAGTTCTTC
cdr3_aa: CASSVANEQFF

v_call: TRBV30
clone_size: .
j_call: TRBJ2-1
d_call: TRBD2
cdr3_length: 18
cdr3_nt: TGTGCCTGGACCTTCCCGGGACTAGCGGGAGGCCCCTACAATGAGCAGTTCTTC
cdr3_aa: CAWTFPGLAGGPYNEQFF

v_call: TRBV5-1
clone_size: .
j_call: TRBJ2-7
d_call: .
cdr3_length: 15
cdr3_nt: TGCGCCAGCAGCTTGAAGGGTGGGGGCTTCTACGAGCAGTACTTC
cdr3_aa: CASSLKGGGFYEQYF

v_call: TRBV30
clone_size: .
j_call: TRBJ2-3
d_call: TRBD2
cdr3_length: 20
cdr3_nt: TGTGCCTGGAGTGTACTCGGACTAGCGGGAGGGGGACCTAGCACAGATACGCAGTATTTT
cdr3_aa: CAWSVLGLAGGGPSTDTQYF

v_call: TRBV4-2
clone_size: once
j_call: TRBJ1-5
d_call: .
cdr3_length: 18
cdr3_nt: TGTGCCAGCAGCCAATTCGCGGGGGGGGCGAACCTCAATCAGCCCCAGCATTTT
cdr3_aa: CASSQFAGGANLNQPQHF

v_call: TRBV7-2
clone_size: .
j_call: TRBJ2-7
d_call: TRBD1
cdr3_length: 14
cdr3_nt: TGTGCCAGCAGCCCCGGGACAGGGGCGCGGGAGCAGTACTTC
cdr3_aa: CASSPGTGAREQYF

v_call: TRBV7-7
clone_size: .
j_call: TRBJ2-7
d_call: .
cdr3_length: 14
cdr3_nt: TGTGCCAGCAGCTTATCCCCCAGACAGTACGAGCAGTACTTC
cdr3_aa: CASSLSPRQYEQYF

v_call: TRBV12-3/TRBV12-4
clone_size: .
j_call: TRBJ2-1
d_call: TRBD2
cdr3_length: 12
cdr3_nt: TGTGCCAGCAGCCTCGGGGGGAATGAGCAGTTCTTC
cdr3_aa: CASSLGGNEQFF

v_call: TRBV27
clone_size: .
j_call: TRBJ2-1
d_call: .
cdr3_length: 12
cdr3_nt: TGTGCCAGCAGTTTACCGGGGAATGAGCAGTTCTTC
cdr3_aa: CASSLPGNEQFF

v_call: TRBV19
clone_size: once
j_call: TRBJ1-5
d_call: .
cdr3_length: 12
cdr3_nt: TGTGCCAGTAGTGCGCACAATCAGCCCCAGCATTTT
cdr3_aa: CASSAHNQPQHF

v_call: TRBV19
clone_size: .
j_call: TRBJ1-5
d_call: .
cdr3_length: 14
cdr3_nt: TGTGCCAGTACCCAAATAGGGGGAGATCAGCCCCAGCATTTT
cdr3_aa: CASTQIGGDQPQHF

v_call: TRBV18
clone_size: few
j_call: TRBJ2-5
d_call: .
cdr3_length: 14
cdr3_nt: TGTGCCAGCTCACCACCGAGGTCGCAAGAGACCCAGTACTTC
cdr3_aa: CASSPPRSQETQYF

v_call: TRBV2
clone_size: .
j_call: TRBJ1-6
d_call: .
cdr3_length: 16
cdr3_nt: TGTGCCAGCAGAACCGACAGGAGCTCCTATAATTCACCCCTCCACTTT
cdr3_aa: CASRTDRSSYNSPLHF

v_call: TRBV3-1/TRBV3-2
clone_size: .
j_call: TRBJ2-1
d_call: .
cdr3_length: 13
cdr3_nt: TGTGCCAGCAGCCAAGCGCCGGTCGATGAGCAGTTCTTC
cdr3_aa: CASSQAPVDEQFF

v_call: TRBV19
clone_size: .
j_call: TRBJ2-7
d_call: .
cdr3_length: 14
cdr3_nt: TGTGCCAGTAGTAGAGGAGGGGACCGCCTAGGGCAGTACTTC
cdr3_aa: CASSRGGDRLGQYF

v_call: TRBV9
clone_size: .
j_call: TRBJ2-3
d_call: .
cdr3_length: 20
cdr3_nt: TGTGCCAGCAGCGTAGGGTTCTCCAGCGGGCTATCCTTGCGGACAGATACGCAGTATTTT
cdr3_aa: CASSVGFSSGLSLRTDTQYF

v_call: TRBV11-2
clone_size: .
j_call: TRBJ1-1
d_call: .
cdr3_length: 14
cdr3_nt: TGTGCCAGCAGCCCGGACGTCGGGGGGACTGAAGCTTTCTTT
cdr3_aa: CASSPDVGGTEAFF

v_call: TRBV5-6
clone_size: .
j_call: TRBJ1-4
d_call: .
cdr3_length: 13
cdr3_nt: TGTGCCAGCAGCTTGCCCCTTGATGAAAAACTGTTTTTT
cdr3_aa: CASSLPLDEKLFF

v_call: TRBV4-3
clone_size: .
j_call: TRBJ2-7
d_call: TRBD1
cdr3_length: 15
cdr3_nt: TGCGCCAGCAGCCAAGCCGGGACAGGGCCATACGAGCAGTACTTC
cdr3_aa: CASSQAGTGPYEQYF

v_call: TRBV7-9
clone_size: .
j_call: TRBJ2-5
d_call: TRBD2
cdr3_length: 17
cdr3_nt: TGTGCCAGCAGCCCCCTCGGGGGGGCAAGGGCCCAAGAGACCCAGTACTTC
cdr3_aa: CASSPLGGARAQETQYF

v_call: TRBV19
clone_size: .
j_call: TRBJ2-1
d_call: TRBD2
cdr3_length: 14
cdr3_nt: TGTGCCAGTAGCCCCTCCGGCGGGAGGGATGAGCAGTTCTTC
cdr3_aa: CASSPSGGRDEQFF

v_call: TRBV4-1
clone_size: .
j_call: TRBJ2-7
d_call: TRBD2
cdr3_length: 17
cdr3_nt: TGCGCCAGCAGCCAAGGGGTCGGGCTAGCGGCCCCCTACGAGCAGTACTTC
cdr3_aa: CASSQGVGLAAPYEQYF

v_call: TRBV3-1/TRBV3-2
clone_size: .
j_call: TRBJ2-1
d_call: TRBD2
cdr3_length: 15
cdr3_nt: TGTGCCAGCAGCCTGACTAGCGGGAATCCAAATGAGCAGTTCTTC
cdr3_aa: CASSLTSGNPNEQFF

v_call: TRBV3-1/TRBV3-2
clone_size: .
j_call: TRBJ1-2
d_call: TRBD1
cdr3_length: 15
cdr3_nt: TGTGCCAGCAGCTATTTGGGACAGGACGTTAGTGGCTACACCTTC
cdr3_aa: CASSYLGQDVSGYTF

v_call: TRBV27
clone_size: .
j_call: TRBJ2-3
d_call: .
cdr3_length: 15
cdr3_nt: TGTGCCAGCAGTTTTGTAGCGGAACCCACAGATACGCAGTATTTT
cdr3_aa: CASSFVAEPTDTQYF

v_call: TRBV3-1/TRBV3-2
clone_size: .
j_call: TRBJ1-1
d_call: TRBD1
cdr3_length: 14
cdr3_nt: TGTGCCAGCAGCCAAGCGGGAAGACAGGGTGAAGCTTTCTTT
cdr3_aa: CASSQAGRQGEAFF

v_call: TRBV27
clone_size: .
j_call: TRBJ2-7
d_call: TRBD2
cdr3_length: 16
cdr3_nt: TGTGCCAGCAGTACTCCACTAGCGGGAGGGATCTACGAGCAGTACTTC
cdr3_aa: CASSTPLAGGIYEQYF

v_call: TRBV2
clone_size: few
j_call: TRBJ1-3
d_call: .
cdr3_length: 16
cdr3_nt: TGTGCCAGCAGTGAGGACTCGACCGCCGTGGGAAACACCATATATTTT
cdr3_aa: CASSEDSTAVGNTIYF

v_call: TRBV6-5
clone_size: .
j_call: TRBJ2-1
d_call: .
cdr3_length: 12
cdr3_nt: TGTGCCAGCAGTTATTCAGGTGGTGAGCAGTTCTTC
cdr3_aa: CASSYSGGEQFF

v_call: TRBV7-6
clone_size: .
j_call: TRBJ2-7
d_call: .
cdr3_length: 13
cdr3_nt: TGTGCCAGCAGCGGACCCGGGGCCTACGAGCAGTACTTC
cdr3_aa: CASSGPGAYEQYF

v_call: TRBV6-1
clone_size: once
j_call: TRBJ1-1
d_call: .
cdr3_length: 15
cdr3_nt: TGTGCCAGCAGTGAAAGGGCGGGCAGGTCTACTGAAGCTTTCTTT
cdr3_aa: CASSERAGRSTEAFF

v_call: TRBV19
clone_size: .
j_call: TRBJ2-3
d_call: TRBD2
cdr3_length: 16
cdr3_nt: TGTGCCAGTAGTCCCTGGACTAGCGGGATTTTAGATACGCAGTATTTT
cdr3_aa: CASSPWTSGILDTQYF

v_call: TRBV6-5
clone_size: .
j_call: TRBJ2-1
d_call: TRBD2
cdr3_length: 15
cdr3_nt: TGTGCCAGCAGTCCACTAGCGGGGGGTTTGTATGAGCAGTTCTTC
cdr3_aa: CASSPLAGGLYEQFF

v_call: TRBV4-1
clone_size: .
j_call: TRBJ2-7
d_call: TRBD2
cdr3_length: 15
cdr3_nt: TGCGCCAGCAGCCAAGGGGACGGGGGGGCCTACGAGCAGTACTTC
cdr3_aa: CASSQGDGGAYEQYF

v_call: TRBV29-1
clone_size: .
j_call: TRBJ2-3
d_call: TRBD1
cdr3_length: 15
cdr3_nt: TGCAGTCACGTCGGCAGGGGGTTACGCACAGATACGCAGTATTTT
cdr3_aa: CSHVGRGLRTDTQYF

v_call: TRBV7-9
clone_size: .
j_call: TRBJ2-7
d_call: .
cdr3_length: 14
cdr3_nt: TGTGCCAGCAGCTTATTGCAGGACAGCCACGAGCAGTACTTC
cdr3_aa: CASSLLQDSHEQYF

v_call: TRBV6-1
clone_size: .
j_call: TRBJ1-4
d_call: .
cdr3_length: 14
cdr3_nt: TGTGCCAGCAGTGAATTAGGCAGGGTCGAAAAACTGTTTTTT
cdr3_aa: CASSELGRVEKLFF

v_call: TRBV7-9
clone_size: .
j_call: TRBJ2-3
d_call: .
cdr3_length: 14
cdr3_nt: TGTGCCAGCAGCTCTCCCAGGTTCGGGGGTACGCAGTATTTT
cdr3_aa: CASSSPRFGGTQYF

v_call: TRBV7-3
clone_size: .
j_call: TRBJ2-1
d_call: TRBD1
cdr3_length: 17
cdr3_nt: TGTGCCAGCAGCTTAAGTACAGGGGAGAGCTCCTACAATGAGCAGTTCTTC
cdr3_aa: CASSLSTGESSYNEQFF

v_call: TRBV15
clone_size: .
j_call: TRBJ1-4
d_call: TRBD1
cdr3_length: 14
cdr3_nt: TGTGCCACCAGCAGGGACAGGGGCGGTGAAAAACTGTTTTTT
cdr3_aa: CATSRDRGGEKLFF

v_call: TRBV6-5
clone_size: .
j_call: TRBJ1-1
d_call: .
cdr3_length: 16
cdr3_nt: TGTGCCAGCAGTTACTCGTTCGGGACACTGAACACTGAAGCTTTCTTT
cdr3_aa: CASSYSFGTLNTEAFF

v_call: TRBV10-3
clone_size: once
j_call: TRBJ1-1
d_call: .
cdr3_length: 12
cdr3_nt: TGTGCCATCAGCGGAGGAGGGGCTGAAGCTTTCTTT
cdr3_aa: CAISGGGAEAFF

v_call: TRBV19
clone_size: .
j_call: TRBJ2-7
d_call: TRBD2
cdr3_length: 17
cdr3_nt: TGTGCCAGTAGTATAGATCTTATGACTAGCGGAACCTACGAGCAGTACTTC
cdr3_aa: CASSIDLMTSGTYEQYF

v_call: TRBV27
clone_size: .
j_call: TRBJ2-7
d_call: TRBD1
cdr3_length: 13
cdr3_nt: TGTGCCAGCAGTTTTGGGACAGCGAACGAGCAGTACTTC
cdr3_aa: CASSFGTANEQYF

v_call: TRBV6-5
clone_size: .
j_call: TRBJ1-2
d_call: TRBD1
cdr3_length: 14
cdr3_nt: TGTGCCAGCAGTTACAACACAGGGGGCGTTGGCTACACCTTC
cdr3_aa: CASSYNTGGVGYTF

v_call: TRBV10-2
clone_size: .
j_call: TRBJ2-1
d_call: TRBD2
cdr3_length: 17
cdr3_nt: TGCGCCAGCAGTAGGCGACTAGCGGGAGGGCCTTTGAATGAGCAGTTCTTC
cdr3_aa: CASSRRLAGGPLNEQFF